A selection of T cell receptor beta chains follows, all from one sample in a study of cytomegalovirus exposure and HLA in healthy donors. Sequencing was performed with immunoSEQ multiplex PCR; in TCRdb, only in-frame clones are kept and a portion is missing. The sample lists about 200,000 clones; around 86% were seen once. The sequencing sample was made of PBMCs. The receptors here all came from a woman between 18 and 29 years old in good health and CMV-seronegative. CDR3s include the opening cysteine and the closing phenylalanine or tryptophan. Fields, in order: D gene, clone size, V gene, J gene, CDR3 length, CDR3 DNA, CDR3 protein. D genes are given only for firm matches. Clone size is shown for a subset of rows, as once, few, many or a class of expanded clone.

d_call: -; clone_size: once; v_call: TRBV6-6; j_call: TRBJ2-1; cdr3_length: 12; cdr3_nt: TGTGCCAGCAGTTACCAGAGGCGTGAGCAGTTCTTC; cdr3_aa: CASSYQRREQFF
d_call: -; clone_size: -; v_call: TRBV10-3; j_call: TRBJ1-1; cdr3_length: 15; cdr3_nt: TGTGCCATCAGTGTATCAGGGGCCATGAACACTGAAGCTTTCTTT; cdr3_aa: CAISVSGAMNTEAFF
d_call: -; clone_size: -; v_call: TRBV7-2; j_call: TRBJ1-1; cdr3_length: 16; cdr3_nt: TGTGCCAGCAGCTTAATTTCTGGGGGCCCCGGTGCTGAAGCTTTCTTT; cdr3_aa: CASSLISGGPGAEAFF
d_call: -; clone_size: -; v_call: TRBV7-9; j_call: TRBJ1-1; cdr3_length: 12; cdr3_nt: TGTGCCAGCAGGTACCAGGCAGGGCCGGCTTTCTTT; cdr3_aa: CASRYQAGPAFF
d_call: -; clone_size: -; v_call: TRBV5-1; j_call: TRBJ1-1; cdr3_length: 14; cdr3_nt: TGCGCCAGCAGCTATCAGGATCCGAACACTGAAGCTTTCTTT; cdr3_aa: CASSYQDPNTEAFF
d_call: -; clone_size: -; v_call: TRBV5-6; j_call: TRBJ2-2; cdr3_length: 15; cdr3_nt: TGTGCCAGCAGAATGGAGGGACGGGGAACCGGGGAGCTGTTTTTT; cdr3_aa: CASRMEGRGTGELFF
d_call: TRBD1; clone_size: -; v_call: TRBV27; j_call: TRBJ1-2; cdr3_length: 15; cdr3_nt: TGTGCCAGCAGTTTATTGGGACAGGGGTTTTATGGCTACACCTTC; cdr3_aa: CASSLLGQGFYGYTF
d_call: TRBD1; clone_size: -; v_call: TRBV2; j_call: TRBJ2-5; cdr3_length: 16; cdr3_nt: TGTGCCAGCAGTGAAGCGCCGACAGGGTGGTCAGAGACCCAGTACTTC; cdr3_aa: CASSEAPTGWSETQYF
d_call: TRBD1; clone_size: -; v_call: TRBV27; j_call: TRBJ1-1; cdr3_length: 14; cdr3_nt: TGTGCCAGCAGTTGGACAGGGCGGGGGACTGAAGCTTTCTTT; cdr3_aa: CASSWTGRGTEAFF
d_call: TRBD1; clone_size: -; v_call: TRBV7-9; j_call: TRBJ2-7; cdr3_length: 13; cdr3_nt: TGTGCCAGCAGCCTGACAGGGGAAGGCGAGCAGTACTTC; cdr3_aa: CASSLTGEGEQYF
d_call: -; clone_size: -; v_call: TRBV5-5; j_call: TRBJ2-2; cdr3_length: 13; cdr3_nt: TGTGCCAGCAGCTTGGATCTAGCCGGGGAGCTGTTTTTT; cdr3_aa: CASSLDLAGELFF
d_call: TRBD1; clone_size: -; v_call: TRBV5-4; j_call: TRBJ2-3; cdr3_length: 15; cdr3_nt: TGTGCCAGCAGCCCCGGGACAGGGAGCACAGATACGCAGTATTTT; cdr3_aa: CASSPGTGSTDTQYF
d_call: TRBD2; clone_size: -; v_call: TRBV5-1; j_call: TRBJ2-1; cdr3_length: 15; cdr3_nt: TGCGCCAGTAGACCCCGACTAGCGGACTTCAATGAGCAGTTCTTC; cdr3_aa: CASRPRLADFNEQFF
d_call: TRBD2; clone_size: -; v_call: TRBV5-1; j_call: TRBJ2-1; cdr3_length: 15; cdr3_nt: TGCGCCAGCAGCGGAGGACTAGCGGGAGCAAATGAGCAGTTCTTC; cdr3_aa: CASSGGLAGANEQFF
d_call: TRBD2; clone_size: -; v_call: TRBV5-4; j_call: TRBJ2-3; cdr3_length: 15; cdr3_nt: TGTGCCAGCAGCGGGGACTATTCGACCGGGGATACGCAGTATTTT; cdr3_aa: CASSGDYSTGDTQYF
d_call: TRBD2; clone_size: -; v_call: TRBV19; j_call: TRBJ2-2; cdr3_length: 19; cdr3_nt: TGTGCCAGTAGTATATCTTCGCTAGCGGTCCTCAAGGGCACCGGGGAGCTGTTTTTT; cdr3_aa: CASSISSLAVLKGTGELFF
d_call: -; clone_size: -; v_call: TRBV14; j_call: TRBJ1-2; cdr3_length: 15; cdr3_nt: TGTGCCAGCAGCCAAGAGGAGGGGAACTATGGTGGCTACACCTTC; cdr3_aa: CASSQEEGNYGGYTF
d_call: TRBD1; clone_size: once; v_call: TRBV2; j_call: TRBJ1-2; cdr3_length: 14; cdr3_nt: TGTGCCAGCAGTGGGGGGGACAGCCTATATGGCTACACCTTC; cdr3_aa: CASSGGDSLYGYTF
d_call: -; clone_size: -; v_call: TRBV28; j_call: TRBJ2-7; cdr3_length: 14; cdr3_nt: TGTGCCAGCAGCCCCTCGTCTCTAATCAACGAGCAGTACTTC; cdr3_aa: CASSPSSLINEQYF
d_call: TRBD1; clone_size: -; v_call: TRBV18; j_call: TRBJ1-1; cdr3_length: 15; cdr3_nt: TGTGCCAGCTCACCACCGTCAGGGGGGAACACTGAAGCTTTCTTT; cdr3_aa: CASSPPSGGNTEAFF
d_call: -; clone_size: -; v_call: TRBV7-2; j_call: TRBJ1-2; cdr3_length: 14; cdr3_nt: TGTGCCAGCAGCTTCCAGAATCTTAACTATGGCTACACCTTC; cdr3_aa: CASSFQNLNYGYTF
d_call: -; clone_size: once; v_call: TRBV4-2; j_call: TRBJ1-2; cdr3_length: 17; cdr3_nt: TGTGCCAGCAGCCAAGATCTAAGAGGGAGGAGGAGCTATGGCTACACCTTC; cdr3_aa: CASSQDLRGRRSYGYTF
d_call: TRBD2; clone_size: -; v_call: TRBV6-1; j_call: TRBJ2-5; cdr3_length: 13; cdr3_nt: TGTGCCAGCAAGGACTGGGGGGGGGAGACCCAGTACTTC; cdr3_aa: CASKDWGGETQYF
d_call: TRBD2; clone_size: -; v_call: TRBV5-4; j_call: TRBJ2-7; cdr3_length: 16; cdr3_nt: TGTGCCAGCAGCTCCCATCGGCTAGCGGATTCCTACGAGCAGTACTTC; cdr3_aa: CASSSHRLADSYEQYF
d_call: -; clone_size: -; v_call: TRBV6-5; j_call: TRBJ1-2; cdr3_length: 15; cdr3_nt: TGTGCCAGCAGTTACTCCCGGAGGGTGGAGGAAGGCTACACCTTC; cdr3_aa: CASSYSRRVEEGYTF
d_call: TRBD1; clone_size: -; v_call: TRBV4-1; j_call: TRBJ1-2; cdr3_length: 17; cdr3_nt: TGCGCCAGCAGCCGACCGGGACAGGGGTTTTCTGACTATGGCTACACCTTC; cdr3_aa: CASSRPGQGFSDYGYTF
d_call: -; clone_size: -; v_call: TRBV6-5; j_call: TRBJ2-1; cdr3_length: 13; cdr3_nt: TGTGCCAGCAGGGCGCCGACTAACAATGAGCAGTTCTTC; cdr3_aa: CASRAPTNNEQFF
d_call: -; clone_size: -; v_call: TRBV29-1; j_call: TRBJ2-2; cdr3_length: 12; cdr3_nt: TGCAGCGTTGAAGGCCCGGCCGGGGAGCTGTTTTTT; cdr3_aa: CSVEGPAGELFF
d_call: TRBD1; clone_size: -; v_call: TRBV2; j_call: TRBJ2-2; cdr3_length: 15; cdr3_nt: TGTGCCAGCAGCAGGGGACAGGGGGCCCCCGGGGAGCTGTTTTTT; cdr3_aa: CASSRGQGAPGELFF
d_call: TRBD1; clone_size: -; v_call: TRBV30; j_call: TRBJ1-2; cdr3_length: 17; cdr3_nt: TGTGCCTGGACTTCCCCTAAGGGGGCTCTGAATAACTATGGCTACACCTTC; cdr3_aa: CAWTSPKGALNNYGYTF
d_call: -; clone_size: -; v_call: TRBV5-6; j_call: TRBJ1-5; cdr3_length: 13; cdr3_nt: TGTGCCAGCACCCTCGGGGGTTATCAGCCCCAGCATTTT; cdr3_aa: CASTLGGYQPQHF
d_call: -; clone_size: -; v_call: TRBV7-9; j_call: TRBJ1-3; cdr3_length: 15; cdr3_nt: TGTTCCAGCAGCTTTCGCGGGGGCCCTGGAAACACCATATATTTT; cdr3_aa: CSSSFRGGPGNTIYF
d_call: -; clone_size: -; v_call: TRBV5-5; j_call: TRBJ1-1; cdr3_length: 14; cdr3_nt: TGTGCCAGCAGCCTGGGGCAGGGCGGCACTGAAGCTTTCTTT; cdr3_aa: CASSLGQGGTEAFF
d_call: -; clone_size: -; v_call: TRBV5-1; j_call: TRBJ2-3; cdr3_length: 14; cdr3_nt: TGCGCCAGCAGCTTGGAGCTACCGGGAGATACGCAGTATTTT; cdr3_aa: CASSLELPGDTQYF
d_call: TRBD1; clone_size: -; v_call: TRBV7-9; j_call: TRBJ1-2; cdr3_length: 14; cdr3_nt: TGTGCCAGCAGCTTAGGACAGGGTTTCATGGGCTACACCTTC; cdr3_aa: CASSLGQGFMGYTF
d_call: TRBD2; clone_size: -; v_call: TRBV5-4; j_call: TRBJ2-5; cdr3_length: 15; cdr3_nt: TGTGCCAGCAGCCCGGGGACTAGCGGGAGGGAGACCCAGTACTTC; cdr3_aa: CASSPGTSGRETQYF
d_call: TRBD2; clone_size: -; v_call: TRBV9; j_call: TRBJ2-1; cdr3_length: 17; cdr3_nt: TGTGCCAGCAGCGTACAAGGTCGGACTAGTCGAAGGAATGAGCAGTTCTTC; cdr3_aa: CASSVQGRTSRRNEQFF
d_call: -; clone_size: -; v_call: TRBV9; j_call: TRBJ2-2; cdr3_length: 15; cdr3_nt: TGTGCCAGCAGTACGGAGGGGAGGTCGGCCGGGGAGCTGTTTTTT; cdr3_aa: CASSTEGRSAGELFF
d_call: -; clone_size: once; v_call: TRBV18; j_call: TRBJ2-7; cdr3_length: 13; cdr3_nt: TGTGCCAGCCAAAGGACGCTGGAGGACGAGCAGTACTTC; cdr3_aa: CASQRTLEDEQYF
d_call: TRBD1; clone_size: -; v_call: TRBV11-3; j_call: TRBJ2-1; cdr3_length: 16; cdr3_nt: TGTGCCAGCAGCTTAGACCGGGACAGGGGATACAATGAGCAGTTCTTC; cdr3_aa: CASSLDRDRGYNEQFF